A selection of T cell receptor beta chains follows, all from one sample in a study of T-cell memory formation after mild COVID-19. TCRdb used MiXCR to reprocess the 5' RACE reads, holding one entry per CDR3 protein. The data contain hundreds of thousands of distinct CDR3 sequences, around 21% of them singletons. The sequencing input was PBMCs or a T cell subset sorted from them (not recorded which). All receptors derive from an adult woman who had mild COVID-19 (a few samples of this study predate the infection). Cell type and time point are not known. The CDR3 runs from the conserved cysteine through the conserved F or W. A D gene is named only where the DNA matches it firmly. Rows may omit the clone size; those that give it use once, few, many or a size class.

D gene	V gene	J gene	clone size	CDR3 protein	CDR3 DNA
TRBD2	TRBV7-9	TRBJ2-2	-	CASSTDQRGLFF	TGTGCCAGCAGCACAGACCAGCGGGGGCTGTTTTTT
TRBD2	TRBV7-2	TRBJ2-3	few	CASSLAYMVGGGGDTQYF	TGTGCCAGCAGCTTGGCGTACATGGTCGGCGGGGGTGGTGATACGCAGTATTTT
-	TRBV27	TRBJ2-7	-	CASSFRGGTDEQYF	TGTGCCAGCAGTTTCCGTGGGGGGACCGACGAGCAGTACTTC
-	TRBV24-1	TRBJ2-3	-	CATSAAHVYTDTQYF	TGTGCCACCAGTGCCGCGCACGTATACACAGATACGCAGTATTTT
TRBD1	TRBV4-1	TRBJ2-1	few	CASSHPQGYNEQFF	TGCGCCAGCAGCCACCCACAGGGGTACAATGAGCAGTTCTTC
TRBD1	TRBV19	TRBJ2-1	-	CASAHPRTGGTEQFF	TGTGCCAGCGCCCACCCTCGGACAGGGGGGACTGAGCAGTTCTTC
-	TRBV4-2	TRBJ2-1	-	CASSQEGNEQFF	TGTGCCAGCAGCCAGGAGGGAAATGAGCAGTTCTTC
-	TRBV29-1	TRBJ2-7	-	CSVLSGGRNYEQYF	TGCAGCGTTCTTTCCGGGGGCAGAAACTACGAGCAGTACTTC
-	TRBV29-1	TRBJ2-3	few	CSVQGFTDTQYF	TGCAGCGTTCAGGGATTCACAGATACGCAGTATTTT
TRBD2	TRBV13	TRBJ2-7	once	CASSLGRAGGFSYEQYF	TGTGCCAGCAGCTTAGGCCGAGCGGGAGGGTTCTCCTACGAGCAGTACTTC
-	TRBV5-1	TRBJ1-1	few	CATAPTVNTEAFF	TGCGCCACCGCGCCGACAGTGAACACTGAAGCTTTCTTT
-	TRBV29-1	TRBJ2-5	once	CSVEDPRHHLSRQETQYF	TGCAGCGTTGAAGATCCCCGACACCATTTATCACGACAAGAGACCCAGTACTTC
-	TRBV20-1	TRBJ2-5	few	CSARDRRDARPQETQYF	TGCAGTGCTAGAGATCGCCGGGACGCAAGGCCCCAAGAGACCCAGTACTTC
TRBD1	TRBV12-3/TRBV12-4	TRBJ1-5	-	CASSSGTGIQPQHF	TGTGCCAGCAGTTCCGGGACAGGGATTCAGCCCCAGCATTTT
-	TRBV20-1	TRBJ1-2	few	CSAREELRGYTF	TGCAGTGCTAGAGAGGAACTACGAGGCTACACCTTC
-	TRBV7-2	TRBJ2-4	few	CASSLGGGYLESQYF	TGTGCCAGCAGCTTAGGGGGCGGTTACTTGGAATCCCAGTACTTC
-	TRBV3-1	TRBJ1-2	-	CASSQTENYGYTF	TGTGCCAGCAGCCAAACGGAGAACTATGGCTACACCTTC
-	TRBV12-3/TRBV12-4	TRBJ2-7	-	CASSLGDETYEQYF	TGTGCCAGCAGTTTAGGCGACGAAACCTACGAGCAGTACTTC
-	TRBV5-1	TRBJ2-5	-	CASTSLVGFQETQYF	TGCGCCAGCACCTCACTTGTGGGGTTCCAAGAGACCCAGTACTTC
-	TRBV30	TRBJ2-1	-	CAWRRDRIPYNEQFF	TGTGCCTGGAGGAGAGACAGGATCCCTTACAATGAGCAGTTCTTC